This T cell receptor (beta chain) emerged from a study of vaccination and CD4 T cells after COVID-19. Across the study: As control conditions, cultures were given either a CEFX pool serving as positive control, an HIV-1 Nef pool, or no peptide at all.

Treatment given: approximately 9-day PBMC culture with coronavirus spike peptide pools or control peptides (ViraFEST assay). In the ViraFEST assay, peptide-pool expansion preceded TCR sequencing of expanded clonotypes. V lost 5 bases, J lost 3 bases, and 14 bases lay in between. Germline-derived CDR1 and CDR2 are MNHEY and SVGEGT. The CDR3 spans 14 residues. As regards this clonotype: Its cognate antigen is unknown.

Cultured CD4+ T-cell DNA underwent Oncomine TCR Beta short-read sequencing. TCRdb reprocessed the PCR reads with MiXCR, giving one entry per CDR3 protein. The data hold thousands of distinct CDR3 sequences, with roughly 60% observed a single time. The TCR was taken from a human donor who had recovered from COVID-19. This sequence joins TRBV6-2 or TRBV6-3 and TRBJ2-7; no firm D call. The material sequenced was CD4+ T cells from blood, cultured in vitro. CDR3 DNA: TGTGCCAGCAGTGTAGCCGTTACACGCTACGAGCAGTACTTC. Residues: CASSVAVTRYEQYF.